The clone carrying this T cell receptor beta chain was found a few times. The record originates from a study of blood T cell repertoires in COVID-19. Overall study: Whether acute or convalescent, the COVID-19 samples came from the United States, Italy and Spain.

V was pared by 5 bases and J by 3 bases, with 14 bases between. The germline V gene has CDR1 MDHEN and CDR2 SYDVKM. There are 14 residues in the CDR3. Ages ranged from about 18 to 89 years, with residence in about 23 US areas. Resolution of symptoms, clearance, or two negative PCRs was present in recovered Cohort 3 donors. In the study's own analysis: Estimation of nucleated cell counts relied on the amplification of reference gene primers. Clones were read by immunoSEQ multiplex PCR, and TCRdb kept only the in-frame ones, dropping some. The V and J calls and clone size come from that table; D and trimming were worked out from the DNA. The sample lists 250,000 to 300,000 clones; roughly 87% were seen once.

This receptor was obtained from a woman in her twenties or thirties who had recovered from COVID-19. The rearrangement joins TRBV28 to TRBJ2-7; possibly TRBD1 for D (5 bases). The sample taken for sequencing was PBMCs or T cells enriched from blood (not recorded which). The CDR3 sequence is CASSQITGVYEQYF. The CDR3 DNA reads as TGTGCCAGCAGTCAAATCACAGGAGTCTACGAGCAGTACTTC.